Below, 3 T cell receptor beta chains from the same sample are listed, as sequenced in a study of T cell repertoires in cytomegalovirus infection. TCRdb analysed the reads with MiXCR anew, one entry per CDR3 protein. The sample comprises around 490,000 distinct CDR3 sequences, more than 20% of which are singletons, and around 14% rests with the top ten. The sequencing sample was made of PBMCs. Receptors originate from a human donor in good health (CMV status not recorded). Some clones in this sample may be carry-over from other donors' samples.

There are a few counts of this clonotype. The rearrangement joins TRBV19 to TRBJ2-1, with TRBD2 matching over 12 bases. This CDR3 is built from 17 residues. Trimming cost V 4 bases and J 4 bases; bases outside gene matches: 8. Germline CDR1 and CDR2: LNHDA and SQIVND (reference sequence). The CDR3 reads CASSTEGTSGFYNEQFF. The CDR3 DNA is TGTGCCAGTAGTACCGAAGGGACTAGCGGGTTTTACAATGAGCAGTTCTTC. Based on the CDR3 plus reference TRBV19 and TRBJ2-1, the full variable domain is DGGITQSPKYLFRKEGQNVTLSCEQNLNHDAMYWYRQDPGQGLRLIYYSQIVNDFQKGDIAEGYSVSREKKESFPLTVTSAQKNPTAFYLCASSTEGTSGFYNEQFFGPGTRLTVL.

Ten or more counts support this clonotype. This chain joins TRBV4-1 and TRBJ2-7; D not resolved. The CDR3 is 15 residues long. Germline V gene lookup returns CDR1 MGHRA and CDR2 YSYEKL. Trimming left V 0 bases short and J 5 bases short, with 14 bases between. CDR3 amino acids: CASSQDSQMDDEQYF. CDR3 sequence (DNA): TGCGCCAGCAGCCAAGATTCCCAAATGGATGACGAGCAGTACTTC.

This clonotype showed up just a few times. The chain joins TRBV28 to TRBJ2-7, with 11 bases lining up with TRBD2. Germline CDR1 is MDHEN and CDR2 is SYDVKM. The CDR3 extends over 16 amino acids. V shed 5 bases, J shed 1 base, and the junction held 7 bases outside the gene matches. CDR3 bases: TGTGCCAGCAGTCTACTAGCGGGAGACCCTTCCTACGAGCAGTACTTC. Protein: CASSLLAGDPSYEQYF.